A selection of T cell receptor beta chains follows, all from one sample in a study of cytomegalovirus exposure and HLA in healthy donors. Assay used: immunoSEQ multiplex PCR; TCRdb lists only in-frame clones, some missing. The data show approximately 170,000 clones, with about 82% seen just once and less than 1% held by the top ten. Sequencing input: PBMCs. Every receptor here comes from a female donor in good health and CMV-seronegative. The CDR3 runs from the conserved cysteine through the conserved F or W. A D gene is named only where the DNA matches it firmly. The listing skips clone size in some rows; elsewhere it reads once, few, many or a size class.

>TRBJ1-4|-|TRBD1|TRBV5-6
CASSSLTGLEKLFF
TGTGCCAGCAGCTCGTTGACAGGGCTCGAAAAACTGTTTTTT
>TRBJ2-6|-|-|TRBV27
CASADSSGANGLTF
TGTGCCAGCGCCGACAGCTCTGGGGCCAACGGCCTGACTTTC
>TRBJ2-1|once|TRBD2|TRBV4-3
CASSQGWSAGLAGRRDNEQFF
TGCGCCAGCAGCCAAGGGTGGAGCGCCGGACTAGCGGGACGGAGGGATAATGAGCAGTTCTTC
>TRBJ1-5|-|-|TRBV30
CAWSVGGNQPQHF
TGTGCCTGGAGTGTCGGGGGCAATCAGCCCCAGCATTTT
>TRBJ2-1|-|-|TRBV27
CASSQQFVGGQQFF
TGTGCCAGCAGTCAACAGTTCGTGGGGGGACAGCAGTTCTTC
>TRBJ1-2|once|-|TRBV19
CASSITVSLNYGYTF
TGTGCCAGTAGTATAACCGTCTCCCTAAACTATGGCTACACCTTC
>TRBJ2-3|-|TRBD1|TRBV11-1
CASSAGQGTTDTQYF
TGTGCCAGCAGCGCCGGACAGGGGACAACAGATACGCAGTATTTT
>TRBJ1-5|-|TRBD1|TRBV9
CASSVDGTGWRDQPQHF
TGTGCCAGCAGCGTAGACGGGACAGGGTGGAGGGATCAGCCCCAGCATTTT
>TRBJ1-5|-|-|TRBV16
CASSQSVNFGQGRNQPQHF
TGTGCCAGCAGCCAATCCGTCAATTTTGGGCAGGGAAGGAATCAGCCCCAGCATTTT
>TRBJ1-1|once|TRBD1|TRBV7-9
CASSSDRGNTEAFF
TGTGCCAGCAGCTCGGACAGGGGAAACACTGAAGCTTTCTTT
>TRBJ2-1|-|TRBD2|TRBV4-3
CASSQPTPTSGIYNEQFF
TGCGCCAGCAGCCAGCCCACCCCGACTAGCGGGATTTACAATGAGCAGTTCTTC
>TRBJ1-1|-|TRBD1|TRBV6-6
CASSDAGGQNTEAFF
TGTGCCAGCAGTGACGCAGGGGGCCAGAACACTGAAGCTTTCTTT
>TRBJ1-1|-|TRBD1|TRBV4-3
CASSQDPQGGYTEAFF
TGCGCCAGCAGCCAAGATCCTCAGGGGGGTTACACTGAAGCTTTCTTT
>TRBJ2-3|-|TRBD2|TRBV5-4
CASSSLTPGLAGRTDTQYF
TGTGCCAGCAGCTCACTAACACCGGGACTAGCGGGCCGCACAGATACGCAGTATTTT
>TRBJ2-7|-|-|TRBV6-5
CASSFQVGHTYEQYF
TGTGCCAGCAGTTTCCAGGTAGGACATACCTACGAGCAGTACTTC
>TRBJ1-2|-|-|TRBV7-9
CASSRRLNGWDGYTF
TGTGCCAGCAGCCGGAGGTTGAACGGGTGGGATGGCTACACCTTC
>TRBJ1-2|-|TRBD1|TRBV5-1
CASSWGQGSRGYTF
TGCGCCAGCAGCTGGGGACAGGGAAGTCGTGGCTACACCTTC
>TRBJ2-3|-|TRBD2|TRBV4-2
CASSQRPAVGLAGATDTQYF
TGTGCCAGCAGCCAAAGACCCGCAGTGGGACTAGCGGGAGCCACAGATACGCAGTATTTT
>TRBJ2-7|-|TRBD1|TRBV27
CASSLQDRGQDEQYF
TGTGCCAGCAGTTTACAAGACAGGGGCCAGGACGAGCAGTACTTC